This T cell receptor (beta chain) stems from a study of T cell repertoires in cytomegalovirus infection. Study context: Recently identified HLA-C-restricted CMV epitopes were among the peptides used. Both a matching HLA type and CMV infection were indicated by public TCR beta signatures. Whole-study findings and limits: Dominating the ex vivo response were TCR beta clonotypes that were CMV-specific and HLA-C-restricted. There were carriers of CMV plus the relevant HLA, and cumulative public TCR beta family frequency identified them.

Points on this clonotype: Its antigen remains unidentified.

TCRdb re-called the reads with MiXCR, one entry per CDR3 protein. Of about 890,000 distinct CDR3 sequences in the sample, about a third were seen once. Germline assignment: CDR1 LNHDA and CDR2 SQIVND (reference sequence). The length of the CDR3 is 16 residues. The V gene end was trimmed by 5 bases and the J gene end by 4 bases; junction bases not matched to a gene: 12. V gene TRBV19 combines with J gene TRBJ1-1; 8 bases align to TRBD1. This sequence was found in a human donor in good health (CMV status not recorded). Some clones in this sample may be carry-over from other donors' samples. This specimen was cultured CD8+ T cells from PBMCs, taken from culture after CMV antigen stimulation. The CDR3 DNA is TGTGCCAGTAGTTCACCCTTCTACAGGGGGATCACTGAAGCTTTCTTT. This encodes CASSSPFYRGITEAFF.